The 26 T cell receptor beta chains reported below all come from one sample, sequenced in a study of cytomegalovirus exposure and HLA in healthy donors. It was with 60 Vbeta and 13 Jbeta primers that the PCR ran. TCRdb keeps only in-frame clones here, not all; method: immunoSEQ multiplex PCR. The sample lists roughly 150,000 clones; almost 85% were seen once. Sample: PBMCs. These receptors originate from a man between 25 and 39 years old in good health and CMV-seronegative.

CDR3 residues: CSVARTGSYGYTF. DNA of the CDR3: TGCAGCGTTGCCCGTACGGGATCTTATGGCTACACCTTC. V is TRBV29-1 and J is TRBJ1-2; D is unresolved. V lost 4 bases, J lost 5 bases, and 14 bases lay in between. CDR1 and CDR2 (germline): SQVTM, ANQGSEA. CDR3 length equals 13 residues.

This chain uses TRBV5-1 with TRBJ2-5; unclear D gene. CDR3 length: 12 residues. The V end lost 0 bases, the J end lost 9 bases, and 9 bases lay between the germline ends. CDR1 and CDR2 from the germline V gene are SGHRS and YFSETQ. The CDR3 here is CASSLGFESQYF. CDR3 nucleotide sequence: TGCGCCAGCAGCTTGGGTTTTGAGTCCCAGTACTTC.

V and J are TRBV5-1 and TRBJ1-6; TRBD1 matches 7 bases. Germline CDR1 and CDR2: SGHRS and YFSETQ. This CDR3 region has 15 residues. Trimming cost V 4 bases and J 6 bases; bases outside gene matches: 7. CDR3 DNA sequence: TGCGCCAGCAGCAATATCGGGACAGCTAATTCACCCCTCCACTTT. This sequence encodes CASSNIGTANSPLHF.

J is TRBJ2-1 and V is TRBV4-3; unclear D gene. V was shortened by 3 bases and J by 0 bases, with 9 bases between the two germline ends. Germline V gene data show CDR1 as LGHNA and CDR2 as YSLEER. CDR3 size: 15 residues. The CDR3 sequence is CASSHGQSSYNEQFF. In DNA form, the CDR3 reads TGCGCCAGCAGCCATGGGCAGAGCTCCTACAATGAGCAGTTCTTC.

The chain uses TRBV2 and TRBJ1-1; the D gene is possibly TRBD1 (5 bases). CDR1 and CDR2 from the germline V gene are SNHLY and FYNNEI. The CDR3 has 14 residues. Trimming shortened V by 6 bases and J by 5 bases, and 16 bases separated the two germline ends. The CDR3 loop reads CASRPRVGGTEAFF. The CDR3 DNA reads TGTGCCAGCAGACCCAGGGTGGGGGGGACTGAAGCTTTCTTT.

The chain is built from TRBV7-8 and TRBJ2-1; a possible D gene is TRBD2 (7 bases). The CDR3 is 14 residues long. Trimming shortened V by 0 bases and J by 9 bases, and 12 bases separated the two germline ends. Germline loops: CDR1 SGHVS, CDR2 FQNEAQ. The CDR3 DNA reads TGTGCCAGCAGCTTAGCGGGGGGGCCGTCTGAGCAGTTCTTC. Protein sequence: CASSLAGGPSEQFF.

There are a few counts of this clone. The CDR3 sequence is CASSLRRNEQFF. The CDR3, as DNA: TGTGCCAGCAGCTTACGGAGAAATGAGCAGTTCTTC. The rearrangement links TRBV7-3 to TRBJ2-1; D gene ambiguous. V dropped 2 bases and J dropped 7 bases, with 6 bases sitting between them. The length of the CDR3 is 12 residues. Germline values: CDR1 SGHTA, CDR2 FQGTGA. Filled out from reference TRBV7-3 and TRBJ2-1, the complete variable domain reads GAGVSQTPSNKVTEKGKYVELRCDPISGHTALYWYRQSLGQGPEFLIYFQGTGAADDSGLPNDRFFAVRPEGSVSTLKIQRTERGDSAVYLCASSLRRNEQFFGPGTRLTVL.

The chain uses TRBV4-3 and TRBJ2-1, with D perhaps matching TRBD2 (6 bases). Trimming took 0 bases from V and 6 from J, leaving 12 bases between them. Per the germline V gene, CDR1 is LGHNA and CDR2 is YSLEER. The CDR3 is 15 residues long. The DNA of the CDR3 is TGCGCCAGCAGCCAAGATCGGGGGACTCGCAATGAGCAGTTCTTC. As protein: CASSQDRGTRNEQFF.

The chain recombines TRBV7-6 with TRBJ2-1; a possible D gene is TRBD2 (5 bases). Per the germline V gene, CDR1 is SGHVS and CDR2 is FNYEAQ. V gave up 1 base and J gave up 4 bases, with 11 bases separating them. This CDR3 has 15 amino acids. In DNA form, the CDR3 reads TGTGCCAGCAGCTTAGGGGAGAGCTTGTACAATGAGCAGTTCTTC. Translated: CASSLGESLYNEQFF.

The chain couples TRBV5-6 to TRBJ2-7; 7 bases match TRBD1. This CDR3 comprises 14 residues. Trimming cost V 2 bases and J 2 bases; bases outside gene matches: 4. Looked up from germline, CDR1 is SGHDT and CDR2 is YYEEEE. CDR3 nucleotides: TGTGCCAGCAGCTTACGGGACAGCCCCTACGAGCAGTACTTC. Encoded protein: CASSLRDSPYEQYF.

The chain has TRBV5-1 and TRBJ2-7, with 9 bases identical to TRBD1. J lost 6 bases, V lost 4 bases, and 8 bases had no gene match. CDR1 is SGHRS, CDR2 YFSETQ, per germline. The length of the CDR3 is 14 residues. CDR3 nucleotide sequence: TGCGCCAGCAGCACATACCGGGACAGGGTCGAGCAGTACTTC. Translated, it gives CASSTYRDRVEQYF.

This chain joins TRBV5-4 and TRBJ2-7, with a weak D call TRBD1 (6 bases). CDR3 size: 13 residues. Trimming stripped 3 bases from V and 3 bases from J, with 10 bases between. Germline V lookup: CDR1 SGHNT, CDR2 YYREEE (reference sequence). CDR3 residues: CASSWADSYEQYF. CDR3 sequence (DNA): TGTGCCAGCAGCTGGGCGGACAGCTACGAGCAGTACTTC.

This clone was seen a few times. The chain links TRBV7-8 to TRBJ2-7; 10 bases align to TRBD2. Germline V gives CDR1 SGHVS, CDR2 FQNEAQ. The CDR3 has 17 amino acids. The ends lost 5 bases at V and 8 bases at J; junction bases unmatched: 18. CDR3 nucleotides: TGTGCCAGCAGCCAGCGGGGGGGCGGGAGTATTTCCCATCAGCAGTACTTC. This codes for CASSQRGGGSISHQQYF.

A single count supports this clone. This chain links TRBV9 with TRBJ2-3, with 10 nucleotides matching TRBD2. V was pared by 1 base and J by 3 bases, with 11 bases of the junction left unmatched. Germline CDR1 reads SGDLS; CDR2 reads YYNGEE. This CDR3 is 18 amino acids long. CDR3 in DNA: TGTGCCAGCAGCGTACAGTTAGCGGGAGGCCCACTGACAGATACGCAGTATTTT. As protein: CASSVQLAGGPLTDTQYF.

This chain connects TRBV6-6 to TRBJ1-5; unclear D gene. Germline CDR1 reads MNHNY; CDR2 reads SVGAGI (reference sequence). Trimming took off 5 bases at V and 2 bases at J, with 13 bases between the two ends. This CDR3 comprises 15 residues. CDR3 protein: CASSTIGQGNQPQHF. DNA of the CDR3: TGTGCCAGCAGTACCATAGGTCAGGGCAATCAGCCCCAGCATTTT.

This chain uses TRBV13 with TRBJ2-3; 10 nucleotides align to TRBD2. Germline CDR1 PRHDT, CDR2 FYEKMQ (reference sequence). The CDR3 spans 14 residues. V dropped 5 bases and J dropped 3; count of bases not matched to a gene: 2. DNA for the CDR3: TGTGCCAGCAGCCCTAGCGGGAGAACAGATACGCAGTATTTT. Translated, it gives CASSPSGRTDTQYF.

V usage is TRBV11-3 and J usage is TRBJ2-5, with a possible D match to TRBD2 (6 bases). Germline-derived CDR1 and CDR2 are SGHNT and YENEEA. V dropped 5 bases and J dropped 4 bases, with 14 bases sitting between them. The length of the CDR3 is 14 residues. The CDR3 nucleotides read TGTGCCAGCAGCACAGCGACTAGGTCAGAGACCCAGTACTTC. Its translation: CASSTATRSETQYF. Full variable domain (rest looked up from reference TRBV11-3 and TRBJ2-5): EAGVVQSPRYKIIEKKQPVAFWCNPISGHNTLYWYLQNLGQGPELLIRYENEEAVDDSQLPKDRFSAERLKGVDSTLKIQPAELGDSAVYLCASSTATRSETQYFGPGTRLLVL.

The chain joins TRBV28 to TRBJ1-5; no clear D gene. The CDR3 is 13 residues long. Germline CDR1 reads MDHEN; CDR2 reads SYDVKM. The germline V and J ends were trimmed by 3 bases and 8 bases, with 11 bases remaining between them. The chain's CDR3 is CASSFGSVEPQHF. CDR3 bases: TGTGCCAGCAGTTTCGGTTCGGTTGAGCCCCAGCATTTT.

V is TRBV19 and J is TRBJ1-1; D call uncertain. The CDR3 runs 12 residues. V lost 5 bases to trimming and J lost 3 bases, with 7 bases between them. CDR1 LNHDA and CDR2 SQIVND come from the germline V gene (reference sequence). CDR3 in DNA: TGTGCCAGTAGTGTCCGGGACACTGAAGCTTTCTTT. This encodes CASSVRDTEAFF.

This chain uses TRBV14 with TRBJ2-2; the D is unclear. The CDR3 runs to 13 residues. V dropped 2 bases and J dropped 6 bases, with 7 bases sitting between them. Per the germline V gene, CDR1 is SGHDN and CDR2 is FVKESK. CDR3 sequence reads: CASSQMGSGELFF. For the CDR3, the DNA is TGTGCCAGCAGCCAAATGGGCTCCGGGGAGCTGTTTTTT.

V and J are TRBV14 and TRBJ2-5, with 7 bases fitting TRBD2. Germline-derived CDR1 and CDR2 are SGHDN and FVKESK. J lost 3 bases, V lost 2 bases, and 6 bases had no gene match. The CDR3 is 15 amino acids. Here the CDR3 reads CASSQLERGKETQYF. The CDR3 nucleotides read TGTGCCAGCAGCCAATTGGAGCGGGGTAAAGAGACCCAGTACTTC. The full variable domain, in which reference TRBV14 and TRBJ2-5 provide the parts outside the CDR3, is EAGVTQFPSHSVIEKGQTVTLRCDPISGHDNLYWYRRVMGKEIKFLLHFVKESKQDESGMPNNRFLAERTGGTYSTLKVQPAELEDSGVYFCASSQLERGKETQYFGPGTRLLVL.

The chain has TRBV5-1 and TRBJ2-1; 14 bases line up with TRBD2. CDR1 and CDR2 (germline): SGHRS, YFSETQ. This CDR3 region has 16 residues. The J segment lost 5 bases and the V segment lost 3 bases, leaving 4 bases of the junction unmatched. The CDR3 nucleotides are TGCGCCAGCAGCTCGGGACTAGCGGGGGTAAACAATGAGCAGTTCTTC. Translation gives CASSSGLAGVNNEQFF.

This clone was recorded only once. This chain links TRBV15 with TRBJ2-7; TRBD1 agrees at 8 bases. The CDR3 totals 15 residues. V lost 2 bases to trimming and J lost 1 base; unmatched junction nucleotides: 4. Germline V CDR1 and CDR2: LNHNV, YYDKDF (reference sequence). CDR3 DNA sequence: TGTGCCACCAGCAGAAGACGGGACAGGTCCTACGAGCAGTACTTC. Its protein product is CATSRRRDRSYEQYF.

The rearrangement joins TRBV5-4 to TRBJ2-5; 14 bases match TRBD2. The germline V gene encodes CDR1 SGHNT and CDR2 YYREEE (reference sequence). The CDR3 consists of 17 residues. V was clipped by 2 bases and J by 5 bases; unmatched bases: 8. The CDR3 here is CASSFRLAGGSLETQYF. The CDR3, as DNA: TGTGCCAGCAGCTTCAGACTAGCGGGGGGGTCACTGGAGACCCAGTACTTC. The full variable domain, in which reference TRBV5-4 and TRBJ2-5 provide the parts outside the CDR3, is ETGVTQSPTHLIKTRGQQVTLRCSSQSGHNTVSWYQQALGQGPQFIFQYYREEENGRGNFPPRFSGLQFPNYSSELNVNALELDDSALYLCASSFRLAGGSLETQYFGPGTRLLVL.

This chain uses TRBV7-9 with TRBJ2-2; 11 bases map to TRBD2. The germline V gene encodes CDR1 SEHNR and CDR2 FQNEAQ (reference sequence). The CDR3 length is 16 residues. V dropped 5 bases and J dropped 4; count of bases not matched to a gene: 6. In DNA, the CDR3 is TGTGCCAGCAGCCCTGGGACTAGCGGACCCACCGGGGAGCTGTTTTTT. Translated, it gives CASSPGTSGPTGELFF.

This sequence joins TRBV4-1 and TRBJ2-3; D ambiguous. Germline CDR1 and CDR2: MGHRA and YSYEKL. This CDR3 region has 15 residues. The V and J ends lost 1 base and 1 base respectively, with 9 bases between them. The CDR3, as DNA: TGCGCCAGCAGCCAAGTGTTCGGAGGCACAGATACGCAGTATTTT. Residues: CASSQVFGGTDTQYF.